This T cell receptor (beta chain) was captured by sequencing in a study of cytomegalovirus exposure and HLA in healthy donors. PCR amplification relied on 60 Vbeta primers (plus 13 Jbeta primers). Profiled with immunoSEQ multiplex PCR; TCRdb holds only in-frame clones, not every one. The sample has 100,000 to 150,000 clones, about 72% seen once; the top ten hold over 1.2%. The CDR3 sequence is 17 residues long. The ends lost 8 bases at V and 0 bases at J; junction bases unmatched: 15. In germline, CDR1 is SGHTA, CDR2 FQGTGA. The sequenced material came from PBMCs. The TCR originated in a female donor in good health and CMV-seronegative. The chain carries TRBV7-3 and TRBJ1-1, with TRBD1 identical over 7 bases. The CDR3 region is CASSKVFDRDMNTEAFF. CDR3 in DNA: TGTGCCAGCTCGAAGGTCTTCGACAGGGACATGAACACTGAAGCTTTCTTT.